Shown below are 20 T cell receptor beta chains from a single sample sequenced in a study of T cells in Graves' hyperthyroidism and ophthalmopathy. Amplified TCR beta CDR3 regions derived from RNA transcripts. First-round RT-PCR with HTBI primers amplified the TCR CDR3 region. TCRdb passed the multiplex PCR reads through MiXCR, listing each CDR3 protein once. Among around 690,000 distinct CDR3 sequences, 15% to 20% were seen once, and the ten largest hold roughly a sixth. The sequenced material came from blood. The receptors originated from a man aged 50 or older with Graves' hyperthyroidism.

This clonotype was counted at least ten times. The V and J genes are TRBV7-2 and TRBJ2-3, with 9 bases that match TRBD2. The CDR3 extends over 15 amino acids. Germline CDR1 reads SGHTA; CDR2 reads FQGNSA. Germline trimming cut 1 base from V and 5 bases from J; bases unmatched to any gene: 4. The chain's CDR3 is CASSLGTSVVDTQYF. The CDR3 bases are TGTGCCAGCAGCTTAGGGACTAGCGTGGTAGATACGCAGTATTTT.

This rearrangement joins TRBV2 to TRBJ1-2; no definite D call. The CDR3 is 14 amino acids. In germline, CDR1 is SNHLY, CDR2 FYNNEI. With 3 bases removed from V and 0 bases from J, the gap between germline ends came to 8 bases. In nucleotides, the CDR3 is TGTGCCAGCAGTGACTCTGGGACTAACTATGGCTACACCTTC. It translates to CASSDSGTNYGYTF.

This clonotype was recorded at least ten times. The gene calls are TRBV30 and TRBJ2-7; D is unresolved. The V gene's germline CDR1 is GTSNPN and CDR2 SVGIG (reference sequence). This CDR3 spans 12 amino acids. V was pared by 0 bases and J by 4 bases, with 7 bases between. DNA of the CDR3: TGTGCCTGGAGTGTAGGGCAGTACGAGCAGTACTTC. Its translation: CAWSVGQYEQYF.

The table lists this clonotype with many counts. The V gene is TRBV28, the J gene TRBJ2-7; 7 bases are a match to TRBD1. The CDR3 totals 14 residues. Trimming took 5 bases from V and 2 from J; bases not matched to a gene: 6. Germline V CDR1 and CDR2: MDHEN, SYDVKM. The CDR3 is CASSPWDRTYEQYF. The CDR3 DNA is TGTGCCAGCAGTCCTTGGGACAGAACCTACGAGCAGTACTTC.

Only a few counts were recorded for this clonotype. The chain recombines TRBV19 with TRBJ1-1, with D unresolved. Germline lookup yields CDR1 LNHDA and CDR2 SQIVND (reference sequence). The germline V and J ends were trimmed by 6 bases and 6 bases, with 17 bases remaining between them. The CDR3 is 14 residues long. As DNA, the CDR3 is TGTGCCAGTAGCCGTCGGGGTTCATTTGCTGAAGCTTTCTTT. The encoded protein is CASSRRGSFAEAFF.

This clonotype was recorded at least ten times. The J gene is TRBJ2-2, the V gene TRBV28; 8 nucleotides match TRBD2. The CDR3 length is 13 residues. Germline V gives CDR1 MDHEN, CDR2 SYDVKM. V lost 6 bases to trimming and J lost 5 bases; unmatched junction nucleotides: 2. DNA for the CDR3: TGTGCCAGCAGACGGGAGGGGACCGGGGAGCTGTTTTTT. Translating it yields CASRREGTGELFF.

This clonotype occurred a few times. The rearrangement uses TRBV6-2 or TRBV6-3 and TRBJ2-5; D remains unclear. The CDR3 covers 11 residues. V was trimmed by 8 bases and J by 13 bases, leaving 17 bases between them. Per the germline V gene, CDR1 is MNHEY and CDR2 is SVGEGT. CDR3 protein: CASLIGSSLYF. CDR3 bases: TGTGCCAGCTTGATTGGGTCATCCCTGTACTTC.

This clonotype has a handful of counts. This rearrangement joins TRBV28 to TRBJ1-5; D uncertain. This CDR3 is built from 12 residues. Looked up from germline, CDR1 is MDHEN and CDR2 is SYDVKM. The V gene lost 5 bases and the J gene lost 6 bases, with 8 bases spanning the gap. Here the CDR3 reads CASSRLSQPQHF. Written as DNA, the CDR3 is TGTGCCAGCAGTAGGCTGAGTCAGCCCCAGCATTTT.

The rearrangement joins TRBV5-1 to TRBJ2-3; TRBD2 aligns across 10 bases. The CDR3 totals 18 residues. Trimming took 5 bases from V and 2 from J; bases not matched to a gene: 14. Germline V lookup: CDR1 SGHRS, CDR2 YFSETQ. CDR3 sequence: CASRGPRTSGIFTDTQYF. The CDR3 DNA is TGCGCCAGCAGGGGGCCTAGAACTAGCGGGATCTTCACAGATACGCAGTATTTT.

The chain joins TRBV27 to TRBJ2-7, with 8 bases matching TRBD1. The CDR3 extends over 13 amino acids. Trimming removed 5 bases from V and 6 bases from J; junction bases left unmatched: 6. Germline CDR1 and CDR2: MNHEY and SMNVEV (reference sequence). The CDR3 here is CASSLGTGLEQYF. CDR3 DNA sequence: TGTGCCAGCAGTCTTGGGACAGGCCTCGAGCAGTACTTC.

V and J are TRBV6-5 and TRBJ1-1; maybe TRBD1 (6 bases). Germline assignment: CDR1 MNHEY and CDR2 SVGAGI. V lost 2 bases and J 4 bases, leaving 11 bases between the germline ends. The CDR3 sequence is 14 residues long. The CDR3 spells CASSYPGGVTEAFF. The CDR3 DNA follows: TGTGCCAGCAGTTACCCTGGGGGCGTCACTGAAGCTTTCTTT.

In its sample, this clonotype was seen many times. The chain couples TRBV6-1 to TRBJ1-1; the D is unclear. The CDR3 is 13 residues long. V was clipped by 6 bases and J by 4 bases, with 12 bases between them. Germline CDR1 and CDR2: MNHNS and SASEGT. CDR3: CASSPSASTEAFF. The CDR3 region has the DNA TGTGCCAGCAGCCCCTCTGCTAGCACTGAAGCTTTCTTT.

This clonotype was seen ten or more times. The rearrangement uses TRBV27 and TRBJ2-6; D unclear. V gave up 0 bases and J gave up 2 bases, with 5 bases separating them. Per germline, CDR1 MNHEY and CDR2 SMNVEV (reference sequence). CDR3 length: 15 residues. CDR3 DNA: TGTGCCAGCAGTTTATCGCGGACTGGGGCCAACGTCCTGACTTTC. This encodes CASSLSRTGANVLTF. The full variable domain, rest sourced from reference TRBV27 and TRBJ2-6, is EAQVTQNPRYLITVTGKKLTVTCSQNMNHEYMSWYRQDPGLGLRQIYYSMNVEVTDKGDVPEGYKVSRKEKRNFPLILESPSPNQTSLYFCASSLSRTGANVLTFGAGSRLTVL.

This chain connects TRBV24-1 to TRBJ2-1; 8 bases align to TRBD2. Trimming at V came to 0 bases and at J to 1 base, leaving 4 bases not matched to a gene. The CDR3 loop spans 17 amino acids. CDR1 is KGHDR and CDR2 is SFDVKD in the germline V gene. The CDR3, as DNA: TGTGCCACCAGTGATTTGCGGGGGGGGGAATCCTACAATGAGCAGTTCTTC. Residues: CATSDLRGGESYNEQFF.

Comment on this clonotype: An end of the junction does not agree with germline; a read error may underlie this. The V gene is TRBV2, the J gene TRBJ1-5; D gene ambiguous. The CDR3 is 14 amino acids. Germline-derived CDR1 and CDR2 are SNHLY and FYNNEI. The DNA of the CDR3 is TGTGCCAGCGGTGAGGAGACGGGCAATCAGCCCCAGCATTTT. Translation gives CASGEETGNQPQHF.

This clonotype turned up a few times. The chain carries TRBV13 and TRBJ2-1, with TRBD2 as a possible D gene (6 bases). The length of the CDR3 is 13 residues. V gave up 3 bases and J gave up 7 bases, with 10 bases separating them. Germline V gene sequence: CDR1 PRHDT, CDR2 FYEKMQ (reference sequence). CDR3 protein: CASSFLAENEQFF. The DNA for the CDR3 is TGTGCCAGCAGCTTCTTAGCGGAGAATGAGCAGTTCTTC.

This clonotype was detected many times. V usage is TRBV12-3 or TRBV12-4 and J usage is TRBJ2-3; 10 bases are shared with TRBD2. Losses at the gene ends were 5 bases for V and 5 bases for J; bases not matched to a gene: 10. This CDR3 has 16 residues. CDR3 protein: CASSLTLAGVLDTQYF. As DNA, the CDR3 is TGTGCCAGCAGTCTCACGCTAGCGGGAGTGTTAGATACGCAGTATTTT.

This clonotype has at least ten counts. The gene calls are TRBV2 and TRBJ2-7; 9 nucleotides align to TRBD1. The germline gives CDR1 SNHLY, CDR2 FYNNEI. The CDR3 spans 14 residues. With 4 bases clipped from V and 5 bases from J, the junction kept 6 bases outside the gene matches. CDR3 nucleotide sequence: TGTGCCAGCAGTGTGGACAGGGGTGGAGACGAGCAGTACTTC. Protein product: CASSVDRGGDEQYF.

In its sample, this clonotype was seen many times. V gene TRBV7-9 combines with J gene TRBJ2-5, with 10 bases fitting TRBD2. The CDR3 spans 15 residues. J was trimmed by 5 bases and V by 10 bases; bases with no gene match: 13. From germline, CDR1 is SEHNR and CDR2 FQNEAQ (reference sequence). DNA of the CDR3: TGTGCCACCTCAGTAGCGGGAGGTCGCACGGAGACCCAGTACTTC. It specifies CATSVAGGRTETQYF.

This clonotype was recorded many times. This sequence joins TRBV28 and TRBJ2-1, with D perhaps TRBD1 (5 bases). Looked up from germline, CDR1 is MDHEN and CDR2 is SYDVKM. The CDR3 length is 14 residues. V was cut by 6 bases and J by 4 bases, with 13 bases left in between. The CDR3 nucleotides are TGTGCCAGCAGGTACAGCAGGGCTTACAATGAGCAGTTCTTC. Translation: CASRYSRAYNEQFF.